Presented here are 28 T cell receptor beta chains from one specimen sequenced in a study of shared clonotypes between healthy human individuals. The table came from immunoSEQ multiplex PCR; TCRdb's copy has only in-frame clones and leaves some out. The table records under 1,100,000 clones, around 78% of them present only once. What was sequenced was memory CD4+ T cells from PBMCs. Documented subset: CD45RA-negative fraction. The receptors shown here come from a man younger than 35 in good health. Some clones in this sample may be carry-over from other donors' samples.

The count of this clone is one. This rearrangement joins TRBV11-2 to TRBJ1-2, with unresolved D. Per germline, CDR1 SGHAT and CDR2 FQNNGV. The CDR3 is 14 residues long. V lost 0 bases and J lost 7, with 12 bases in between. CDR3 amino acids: CASSLDLPIRGYTF. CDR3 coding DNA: TGTGCCAGCAGCTTAGATCTTCCAATTCGTGGCTACACCTTC.

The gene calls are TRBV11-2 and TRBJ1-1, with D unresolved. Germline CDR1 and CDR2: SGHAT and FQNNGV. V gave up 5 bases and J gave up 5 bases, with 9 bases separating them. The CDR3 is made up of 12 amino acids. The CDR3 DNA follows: TGTGCCAGCAGCCTACTGAGGACTGAAGCTTTCTTT. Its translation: CASSLLRTEAFF.

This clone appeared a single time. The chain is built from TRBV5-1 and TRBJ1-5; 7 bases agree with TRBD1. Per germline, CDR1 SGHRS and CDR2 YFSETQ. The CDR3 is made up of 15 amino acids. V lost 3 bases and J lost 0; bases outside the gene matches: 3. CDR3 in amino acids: CASSSGTDSNQPQHF. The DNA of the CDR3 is TGCGCCAGCAGCTCCGGGACAGATAGCAATCAGCCCCAGCATTTT.

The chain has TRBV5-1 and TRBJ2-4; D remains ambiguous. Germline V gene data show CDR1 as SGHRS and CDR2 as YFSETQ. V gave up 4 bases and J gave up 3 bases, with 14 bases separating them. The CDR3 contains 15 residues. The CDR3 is CASSLDDTFKNIQYF. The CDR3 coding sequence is TGCGCCAGCAGCCTGGACGACACCTTCAAAAACATTCAGTACTTC.

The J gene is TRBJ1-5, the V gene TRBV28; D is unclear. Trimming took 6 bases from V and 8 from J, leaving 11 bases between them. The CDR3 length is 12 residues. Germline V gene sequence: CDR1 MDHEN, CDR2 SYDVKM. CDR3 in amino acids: CASRPGREPQHF. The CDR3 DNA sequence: TGTGCCAGCAGACCCGGCCGGGAGCCCCAGCATTTT.

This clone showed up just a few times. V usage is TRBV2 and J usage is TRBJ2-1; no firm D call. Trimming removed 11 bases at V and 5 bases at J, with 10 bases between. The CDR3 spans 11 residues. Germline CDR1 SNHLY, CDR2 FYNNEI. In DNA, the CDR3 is TGTGCCTCTCGAAAGAACAATGAGCAGTTCTTC. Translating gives CASRKNNEQFF.

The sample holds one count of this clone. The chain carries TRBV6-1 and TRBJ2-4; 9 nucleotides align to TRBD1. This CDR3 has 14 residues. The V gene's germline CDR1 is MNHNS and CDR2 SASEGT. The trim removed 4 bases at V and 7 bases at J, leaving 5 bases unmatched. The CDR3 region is CASSGGTGINIQYF. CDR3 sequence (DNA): TGTGCCAGCAGTGGAGGGACAGGGATTAACATTCAGTACTTC.

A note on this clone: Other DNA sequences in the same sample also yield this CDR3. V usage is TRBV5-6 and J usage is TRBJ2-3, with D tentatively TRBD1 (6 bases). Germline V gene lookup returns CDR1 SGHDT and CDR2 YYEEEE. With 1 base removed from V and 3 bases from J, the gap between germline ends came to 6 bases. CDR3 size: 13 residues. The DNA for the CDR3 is TGTGCCAGCAGCTTGAGGGGGACAGATACGCAGTATTTT. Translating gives CASSLRGTDTQYF. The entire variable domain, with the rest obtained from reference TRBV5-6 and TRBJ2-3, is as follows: DAGVTQSPTHLIKTRGQQVTLRCSPKSGHDTVSWYQQALGQGPQFIFQYYEEEERQRGNFPDRFSGHQFPNYSSELNVNALLLGDSALYLCASSLRGTDTQYFGPGTRLTVL.

The CDR3 coding sequence is TGTGCCAGCAGCCCGAAGACTAGCGTACGCGAGCAGTACTTC. This encodes CASSPKTSVREQYF. J is TRBJ2-7 and V is TRBV7-8, with 8 bases aligning to TRBD2. The V gene's germline CDR1 is SGHVS and CDR2 FQNEAQ. The junction had 9 bases not matched to a gene; V was cut back by 5 bases and J by 6 bases. The CDR3 consists of 14 residues.

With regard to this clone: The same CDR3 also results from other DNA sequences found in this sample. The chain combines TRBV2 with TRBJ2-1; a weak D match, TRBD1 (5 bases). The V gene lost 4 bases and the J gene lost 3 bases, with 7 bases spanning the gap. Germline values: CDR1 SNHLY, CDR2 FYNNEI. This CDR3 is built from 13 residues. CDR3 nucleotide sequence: TGTGCCAGCAGTGGAGACAGCTACAATGAGCAGTTCTTC. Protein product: CASSGDSYNEQFF.

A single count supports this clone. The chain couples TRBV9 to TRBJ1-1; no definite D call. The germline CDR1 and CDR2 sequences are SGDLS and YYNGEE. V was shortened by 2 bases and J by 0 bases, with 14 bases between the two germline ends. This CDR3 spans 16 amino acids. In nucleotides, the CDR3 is TGTGCCAGCAGCGTCCCTGAGGGCCTCATGAACACTGAAGCTTTCTTT. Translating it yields CASSVPEGLMNTEAFF. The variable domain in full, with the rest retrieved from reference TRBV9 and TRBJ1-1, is DSGVTQTPKHLITATGQRVTLRCSPRSGDLSVYWYQQSLDQGLQFLIQYYNGEERAKGNILERFSAQQFPDLHSELNLSSLELGDSALYFCASSVPEGLMNTEAFFGQGTRLTVV.

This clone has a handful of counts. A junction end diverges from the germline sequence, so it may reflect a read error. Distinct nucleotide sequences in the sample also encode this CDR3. CDR3 region: CASSLGPGNTIYF. The CDR3, as DNA: TGCGCCAGCAGCTTGGGTCCTGGGAACACCATATATTTT. The rearrangement joins TRBV5-1 to TRBJ1-3; D ambiguous. This CDR3 spans 13 amino acids. Germline CDR1 SGHRS, CDR2 YFSETQ.

The CDR3: CASSQETRGGRNYGYTF. The CDR3 region has the DNA TGCGCCAGCAGCCAAGAGACGCGGGGGGGCAGAAACTATGGCTACACCTTC. The chain employs TRBV4-1 and TRBJ1-2, with D possibly being TRBD1 (6 bases). This CDR3 has 17 residues. The V end lost 0 bases, the J end lost 2 bases, and 16 bases lay between the germline ends. Germline V gene lookup returns CDR1 MGHRA and CDR2 YSYEKL.

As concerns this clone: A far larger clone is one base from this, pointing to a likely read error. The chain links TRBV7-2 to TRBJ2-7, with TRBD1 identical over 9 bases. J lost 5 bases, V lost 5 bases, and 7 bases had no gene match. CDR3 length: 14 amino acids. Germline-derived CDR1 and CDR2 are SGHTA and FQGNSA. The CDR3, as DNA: TGTGCCAGCAGCAACCGGGACAGGGTCCACGAGCAGTACTTC. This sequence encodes CASSNRDRVHEQYF.

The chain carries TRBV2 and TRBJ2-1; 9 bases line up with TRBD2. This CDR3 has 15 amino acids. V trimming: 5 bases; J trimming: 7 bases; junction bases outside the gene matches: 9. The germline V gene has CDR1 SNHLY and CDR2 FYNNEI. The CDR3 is CASSPLAGTGNEQFF. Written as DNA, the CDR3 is TGTGCCAGCAGTCCCCTAGCGGGAACTGGGAATGAGCAGTTCTTC.

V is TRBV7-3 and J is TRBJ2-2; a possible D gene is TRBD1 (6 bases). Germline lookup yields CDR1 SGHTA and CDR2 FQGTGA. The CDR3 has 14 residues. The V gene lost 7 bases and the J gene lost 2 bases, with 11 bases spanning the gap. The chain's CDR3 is CASTRQANTGELFF. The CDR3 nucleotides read TGTGCCAGCACGAGACAGGCCAACACCGGGGAGCTGTTTTTT.

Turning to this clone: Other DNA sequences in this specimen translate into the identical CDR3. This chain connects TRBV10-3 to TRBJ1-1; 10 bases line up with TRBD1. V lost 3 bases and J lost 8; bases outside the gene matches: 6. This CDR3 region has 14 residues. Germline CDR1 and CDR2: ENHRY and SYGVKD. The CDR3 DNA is TGTGCCATCAGTGACCGGGACAGGGGCCGCGAAGCTTTCTTT. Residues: CAISDRDRGREAFF.

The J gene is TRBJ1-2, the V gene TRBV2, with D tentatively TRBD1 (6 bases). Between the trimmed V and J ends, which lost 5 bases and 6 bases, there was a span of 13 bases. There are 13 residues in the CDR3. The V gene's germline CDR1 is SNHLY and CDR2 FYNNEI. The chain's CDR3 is CASSYERGDGYTF. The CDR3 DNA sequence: TGTGCCAGCAGTTATGAGAGGGGGGATGGCTACACCTTC.

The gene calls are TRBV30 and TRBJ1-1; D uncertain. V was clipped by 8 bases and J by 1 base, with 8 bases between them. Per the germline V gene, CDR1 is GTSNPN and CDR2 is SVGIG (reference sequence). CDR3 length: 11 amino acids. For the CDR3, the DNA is TGTGCCCGCGACCGGAACACTGAAGCTTTCTTT. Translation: CARDRNTEAFF.

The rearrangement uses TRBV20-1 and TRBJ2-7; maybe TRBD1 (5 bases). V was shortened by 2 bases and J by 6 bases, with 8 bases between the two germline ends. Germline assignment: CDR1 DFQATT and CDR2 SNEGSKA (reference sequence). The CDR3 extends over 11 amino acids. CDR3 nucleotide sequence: TGCAGTGCTAGATTCCAGGGCGAGCAGTACTTC. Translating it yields CSARFQGEQYF.

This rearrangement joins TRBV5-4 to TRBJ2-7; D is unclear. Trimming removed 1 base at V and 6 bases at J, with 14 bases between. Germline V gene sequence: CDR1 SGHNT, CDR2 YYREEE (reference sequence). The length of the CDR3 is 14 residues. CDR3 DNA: TGTGCCAGCAGCTTGACTAATACGGCTTCCGAGCAGTACTTC. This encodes CASSLTNTASEQYF.

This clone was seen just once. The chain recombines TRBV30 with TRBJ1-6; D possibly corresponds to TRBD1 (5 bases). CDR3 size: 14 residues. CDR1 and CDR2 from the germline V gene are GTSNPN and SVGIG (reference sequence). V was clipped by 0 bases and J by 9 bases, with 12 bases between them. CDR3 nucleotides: TGTGCCTGGAGTGTAGGGGTGATAGTTTCACCCCTCCACTTT. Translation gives CAWSVGVIVSPLHF.

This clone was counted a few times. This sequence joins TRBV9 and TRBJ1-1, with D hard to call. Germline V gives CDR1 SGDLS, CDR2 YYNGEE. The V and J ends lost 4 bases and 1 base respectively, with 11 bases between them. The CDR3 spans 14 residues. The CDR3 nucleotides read TGTGCCAGCAGCTCACGGACGGAGAACACTGAAGCTTTCTTT. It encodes CASSSRTENTEAFF.

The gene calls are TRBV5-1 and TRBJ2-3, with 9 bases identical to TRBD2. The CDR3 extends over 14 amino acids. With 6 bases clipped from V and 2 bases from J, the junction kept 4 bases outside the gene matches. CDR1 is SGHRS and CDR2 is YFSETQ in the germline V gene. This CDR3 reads CASTVAGVTDTQYF. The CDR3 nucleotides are TGCGCCAGCACCGTAGCGGGAGTCACAGATACGCAGTATTTT.

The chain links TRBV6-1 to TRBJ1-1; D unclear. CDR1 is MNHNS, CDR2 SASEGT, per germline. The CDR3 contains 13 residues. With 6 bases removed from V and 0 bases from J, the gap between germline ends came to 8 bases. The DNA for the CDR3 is TGTGCCAGCAGGGACGGCTTGAACACTGAAGCTTTCTTT. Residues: CASRDGLNTEAFF.

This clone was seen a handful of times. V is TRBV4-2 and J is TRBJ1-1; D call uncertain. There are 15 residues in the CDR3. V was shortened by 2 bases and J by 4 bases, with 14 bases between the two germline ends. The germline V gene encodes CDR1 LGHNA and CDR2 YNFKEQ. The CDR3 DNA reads TGTGCCAGCAGCCAAACGAATCTCCGGGGCACTGAAGCTTTCTTT. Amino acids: CASSQTNLRGTEAFF.

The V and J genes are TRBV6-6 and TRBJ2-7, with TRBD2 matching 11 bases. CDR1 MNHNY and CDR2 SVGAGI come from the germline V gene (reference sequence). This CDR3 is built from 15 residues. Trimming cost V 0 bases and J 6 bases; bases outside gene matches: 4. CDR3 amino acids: CASSYSNLAGGEQYF. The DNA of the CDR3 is TGTGCCAGCAGTTACTCGAACCTAGCGGGAGGCGAGCAGTACTTC.

The DNA for the CDR3 is TGTGCCAGCAGGAAGGGGACCAACACCGGGGAGCTGTTTTTT. Amino acid sequence: CASRKGTNTGELFF. The chain carries TRBV11-3 and TRBJ2-2; D may match TRBD1 or TRBD2 (5 bases each). The CDR3 runs to 14 residues. Trimming left V 6 bases short and J 2 bases short, with 10 bases between. Germline V gives CDR1 SGHNT, CDR2 YENEEA.